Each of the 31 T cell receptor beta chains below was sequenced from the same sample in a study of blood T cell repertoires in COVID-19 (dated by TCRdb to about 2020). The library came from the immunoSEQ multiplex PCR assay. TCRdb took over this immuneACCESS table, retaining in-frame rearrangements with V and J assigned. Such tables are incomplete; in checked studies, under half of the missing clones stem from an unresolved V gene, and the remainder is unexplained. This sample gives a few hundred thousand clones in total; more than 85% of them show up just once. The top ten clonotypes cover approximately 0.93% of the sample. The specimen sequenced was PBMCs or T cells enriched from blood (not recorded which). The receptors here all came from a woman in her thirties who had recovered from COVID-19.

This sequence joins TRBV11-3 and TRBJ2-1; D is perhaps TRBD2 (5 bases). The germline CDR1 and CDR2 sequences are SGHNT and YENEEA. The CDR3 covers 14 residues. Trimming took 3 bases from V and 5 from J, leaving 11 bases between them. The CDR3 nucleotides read TGTGCCAGCAGCTTGGGCTACGGGGACAATGAGCAGTTCTTC. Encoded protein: CASSLGYGDNEQFF. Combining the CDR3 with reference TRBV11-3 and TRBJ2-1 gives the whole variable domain EAGVVQSPRYKIIEKKQPVAFWCNPISGHNTLYWYLQNLGQGPELLIRYENEEAVDDSQLPKDRFSAERLKGVDSTLKIQPAELGDSAVYLCASSLGYGDNEQFFGPGTRLTVL.

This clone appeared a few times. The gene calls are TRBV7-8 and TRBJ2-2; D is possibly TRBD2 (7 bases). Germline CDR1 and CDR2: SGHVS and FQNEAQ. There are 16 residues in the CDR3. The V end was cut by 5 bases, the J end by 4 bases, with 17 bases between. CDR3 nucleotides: TGTGCCAGCAGCCCTCGGGGGGCCCGGGGCACCGGGGAGCTGTTTTTT. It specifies CASSPRGARGTGELFF.

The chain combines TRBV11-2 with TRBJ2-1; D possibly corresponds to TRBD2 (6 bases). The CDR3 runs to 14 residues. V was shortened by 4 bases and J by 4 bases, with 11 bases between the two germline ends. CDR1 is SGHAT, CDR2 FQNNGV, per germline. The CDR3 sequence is CASSSSAGYNEQFF. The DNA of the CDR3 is TGTGCCAGCAGCTCGTCGGCGGGGTACAATGAGCAGTTCTTC.

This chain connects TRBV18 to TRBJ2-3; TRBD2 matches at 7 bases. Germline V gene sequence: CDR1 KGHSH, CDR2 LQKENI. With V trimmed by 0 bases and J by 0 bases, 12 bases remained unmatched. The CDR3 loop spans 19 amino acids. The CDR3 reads CASSPPGIRDYPSTDTQYF. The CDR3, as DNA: TGTGCCAGCTCACCACCAGGGATCCGGGACTACCCTAGCACAGATACGCAGTATTTT.

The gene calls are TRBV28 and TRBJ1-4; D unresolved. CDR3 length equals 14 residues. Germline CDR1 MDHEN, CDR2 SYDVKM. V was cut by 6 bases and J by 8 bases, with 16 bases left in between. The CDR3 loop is CASSPAVDREKLFF. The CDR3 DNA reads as TGTGCCAGCAGCCCCGCGGTGGATCGGGAAAAACTGTTTTTT.

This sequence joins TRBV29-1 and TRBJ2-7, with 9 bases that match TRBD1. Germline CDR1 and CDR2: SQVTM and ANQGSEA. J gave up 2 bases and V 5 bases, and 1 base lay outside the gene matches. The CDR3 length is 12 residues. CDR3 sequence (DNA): TGCAGCGTTACAGGGGGCCCCTACGAGCAGTACTTC. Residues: CSVTGGPYEQYF.

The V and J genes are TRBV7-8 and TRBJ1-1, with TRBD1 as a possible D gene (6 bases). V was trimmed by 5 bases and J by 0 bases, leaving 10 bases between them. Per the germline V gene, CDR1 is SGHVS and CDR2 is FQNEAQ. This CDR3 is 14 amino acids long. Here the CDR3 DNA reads TGTGCCAGCAGCGCACAGGGTATGAACACTGAAGCTTTCTTT. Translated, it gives CASSAQGMNTEAFF.

CDR3 region: CASSQGTGREQYF. The CDR3 nucleotides read TGTGCCAGCAGCCAAGGGACAGGGAGAGAGCAGTACTTC. This chain links TRBV3-1 (or the pseudogene TRBV3-2) with TRBJ2-7, with 8 bases that match TRBD1. The V gene end was trimmed by 1 base and the J gene end by 7 bases; junction bases not matched to a gene: 3. The length of the CDR3 is 13 residues. CDR1 is LGHDT, CDR2 YNNKEL, per germline (reference sequence).

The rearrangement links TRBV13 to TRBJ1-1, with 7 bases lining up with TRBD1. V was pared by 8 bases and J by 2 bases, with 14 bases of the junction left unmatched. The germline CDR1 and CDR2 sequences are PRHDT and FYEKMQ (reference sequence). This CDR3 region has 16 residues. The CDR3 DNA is TGTGCCAGCCAAAAAGGGCCGGGACAGACAAACACTGAAGCTTTCTTT. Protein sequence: CASQKGPGQTNTEAFF.

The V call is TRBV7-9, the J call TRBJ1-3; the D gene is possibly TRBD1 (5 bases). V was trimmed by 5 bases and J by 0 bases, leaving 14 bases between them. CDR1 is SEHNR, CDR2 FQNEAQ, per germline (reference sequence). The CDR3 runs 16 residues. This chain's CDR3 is CASSGQTGRSGNTIYF. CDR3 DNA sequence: TGTGCCAGCAGCGGCCAAACAGGTCGCTCTGGAAACACCATATATTTT.

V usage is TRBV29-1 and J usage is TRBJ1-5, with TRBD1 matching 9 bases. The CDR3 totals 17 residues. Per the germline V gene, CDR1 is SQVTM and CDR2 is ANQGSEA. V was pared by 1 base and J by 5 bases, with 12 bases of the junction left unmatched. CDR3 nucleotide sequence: TGCAGCGTTGAAGGGTGGGACAGGGAAGGCATTTATCAGCCCCAGCATTTT. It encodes CSVEGWDREGIYQPQHF.

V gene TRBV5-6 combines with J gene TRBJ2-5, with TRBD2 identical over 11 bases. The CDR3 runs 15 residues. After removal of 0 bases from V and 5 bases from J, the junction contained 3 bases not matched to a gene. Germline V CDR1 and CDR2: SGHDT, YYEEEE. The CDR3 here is CASSLASGGRETQYF. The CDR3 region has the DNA TGTGCCAGCAGCTTGGCTAGCGGGGGGCGGGAGACCCAGTACTTC.

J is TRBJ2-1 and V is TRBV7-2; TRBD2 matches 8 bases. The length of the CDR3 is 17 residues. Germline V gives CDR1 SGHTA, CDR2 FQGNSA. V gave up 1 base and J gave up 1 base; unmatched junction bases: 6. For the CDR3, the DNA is TGTGCCAGCAGCTTAGTTCGGGGACTAGGGTCCTACAATGAGCAGTTCTTC. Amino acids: CASSLVRGLGSYNEQFF.

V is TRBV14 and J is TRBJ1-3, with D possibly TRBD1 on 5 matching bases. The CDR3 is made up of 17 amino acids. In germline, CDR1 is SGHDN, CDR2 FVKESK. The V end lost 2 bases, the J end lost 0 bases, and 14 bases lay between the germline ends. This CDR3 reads CASSQQGPAHSGNTIYF. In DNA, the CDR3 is TGTGCCAGCAGCCAACAGGGCCCGGCTCACTCTGGAAACACCATATATTTT.

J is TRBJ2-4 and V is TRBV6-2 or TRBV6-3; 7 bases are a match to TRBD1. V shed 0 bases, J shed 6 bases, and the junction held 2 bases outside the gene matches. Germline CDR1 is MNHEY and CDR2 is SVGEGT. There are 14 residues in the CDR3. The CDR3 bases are TGTGCCAGCAGTTACTCGCCAGGGGGAAACATTCAGTACTTC. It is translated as CASSYSPGGNIQYF.

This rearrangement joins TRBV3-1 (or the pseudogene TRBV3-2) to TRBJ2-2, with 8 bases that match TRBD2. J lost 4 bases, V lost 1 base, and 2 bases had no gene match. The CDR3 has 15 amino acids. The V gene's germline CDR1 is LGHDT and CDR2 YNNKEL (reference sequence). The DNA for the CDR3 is TGTGCCAGCAGCCAAGTTGCGGGGGGCACCGGGGAGCTGTTTTTT. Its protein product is CASSQVAGGTGELFF.

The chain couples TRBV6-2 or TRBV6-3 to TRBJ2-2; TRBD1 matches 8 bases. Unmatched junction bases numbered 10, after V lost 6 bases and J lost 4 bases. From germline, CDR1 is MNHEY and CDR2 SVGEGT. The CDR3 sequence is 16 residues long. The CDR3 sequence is CASSPYGQGTTGELFF. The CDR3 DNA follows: TGTGCCAGCAGCCCTTACGGACAGGGAACCACCGGGGAGCTGTTTTTT.

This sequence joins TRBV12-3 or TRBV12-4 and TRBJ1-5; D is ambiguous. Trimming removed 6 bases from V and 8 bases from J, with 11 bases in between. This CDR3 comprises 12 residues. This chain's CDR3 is CASSSDSEPQHF. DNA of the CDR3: TGTGCCAGCAGCTCCGATTCGGAGCCCCAGCATTTT.

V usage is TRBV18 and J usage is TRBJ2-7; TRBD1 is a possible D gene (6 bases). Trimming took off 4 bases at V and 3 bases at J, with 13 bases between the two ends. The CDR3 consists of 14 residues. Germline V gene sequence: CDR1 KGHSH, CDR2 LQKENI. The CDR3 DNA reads TGTGCCAGCTCACGGATATCACAGGGCTACGAGCAGTACTTC. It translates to CASSRISQGYEQYF.

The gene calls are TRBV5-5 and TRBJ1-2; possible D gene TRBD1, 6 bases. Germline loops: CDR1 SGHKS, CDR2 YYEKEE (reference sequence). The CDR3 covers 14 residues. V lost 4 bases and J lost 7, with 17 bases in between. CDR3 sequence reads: CASSRGADLLGYTF. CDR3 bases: TGTGCCAGCAGCCGGGGGGCGGATCTGCTTGGCTACACCTTC. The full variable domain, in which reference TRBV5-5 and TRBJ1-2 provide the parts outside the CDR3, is DAGVTQSPTHLIKTRGQQVTLRCSPISGHKSVSWYQQVLGQGPQFIFQYYEKEERGRGNFPDRFSARQFPNYSSELNVNALLLGDSALYLCASSRGADLLGYTFGSGTRLTVV.

The DNA of the CDR3 is TGTGCCAGCAGCTTGAGGGGCCAGGGGAATGAGCAGTTCTTC. Translating gives CASSLRGQGNEQFF. The gene calls are TRBV5-5 and TRBJ2-1, with a tentative D call TRBD1 (6 bases). The germline V gene encodes CDR1 SGHKS and CDR2 YYEKEE (reference sequence). The CDR3 runs 14 residues. V dropped 1 base and J dropped 7 bases, with 12 bases sitting between them.

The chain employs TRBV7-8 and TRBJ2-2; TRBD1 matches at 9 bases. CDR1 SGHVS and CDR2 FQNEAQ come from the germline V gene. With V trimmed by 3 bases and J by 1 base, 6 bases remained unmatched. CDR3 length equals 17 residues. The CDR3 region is CASSFARDRVNTGELFF. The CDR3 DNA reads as TGTGCCAGCAGCTTCGCCCGGGACAGGGTGAACACCGGGGAGCTGTTTTTT. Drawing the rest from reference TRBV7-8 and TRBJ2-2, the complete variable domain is GAGVSQSPRYKVAKRGQDVALRCDPISGHVSLFWYQQALGQGPEFLTYFQNEAQLDKSGLPSDRFFAERPEGSVSTLKIQRTQQEDSAVYLCASSFARDRVNTGELFFGEGSRLTVL.

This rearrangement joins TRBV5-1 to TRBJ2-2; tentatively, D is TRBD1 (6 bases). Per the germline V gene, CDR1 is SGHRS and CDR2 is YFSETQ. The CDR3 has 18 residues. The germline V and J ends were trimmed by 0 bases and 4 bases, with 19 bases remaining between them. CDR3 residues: CASSLEGQTNIFTGELFF. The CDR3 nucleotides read TGCGCCAGCAGCTTGGAAGGACAGACGAATATTTTCACCGGGGAGCTGTTTTTT.

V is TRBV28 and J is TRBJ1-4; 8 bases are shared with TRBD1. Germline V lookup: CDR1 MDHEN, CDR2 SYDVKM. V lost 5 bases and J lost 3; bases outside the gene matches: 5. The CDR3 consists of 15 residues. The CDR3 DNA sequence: TGTGCCAGCAGTACCACAGGGGGGGCTAATGAAAAACTGTTTTTT. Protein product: CASSTTGGANEKLFF. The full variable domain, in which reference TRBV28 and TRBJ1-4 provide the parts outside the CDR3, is DVKVTQSSRYLVKRTGEKVFLECVQDMDHENMFWYRQDPGLGLRLIYFSYDVKMKEKGDIPEGYSVSREKKERFSLILESASTNQTSMYLCASSTTGGANEKLFFGSGTQLSVL.

The CDR3, as DNA: TGTGCCAGCAGCTCAGTGCGGGGGATCTCCTACGAGCAGTACTTC. As protein: CASSSVRGISYEQYF. V gene TRBV7-2 combines with J gene TRBJ2-7; 7 bases map to TRBD2. This CDR3 spans 15 amino acids. Germline CDR1 reads SGHTA; CDR2 reads FQGNSA. J gave up 0 bases and V 4 bases, and 6 bases lay outside the gene matches.

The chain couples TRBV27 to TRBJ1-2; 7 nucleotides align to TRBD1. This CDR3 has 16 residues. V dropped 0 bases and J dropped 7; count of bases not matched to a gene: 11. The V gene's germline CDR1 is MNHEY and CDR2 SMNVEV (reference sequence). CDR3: CASSLSGAGGSRGYTF. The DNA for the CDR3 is TGTGCCAGCAGTTTATCGGGGGCAGGGGGTAGTCGTGGCTACACCTTC.

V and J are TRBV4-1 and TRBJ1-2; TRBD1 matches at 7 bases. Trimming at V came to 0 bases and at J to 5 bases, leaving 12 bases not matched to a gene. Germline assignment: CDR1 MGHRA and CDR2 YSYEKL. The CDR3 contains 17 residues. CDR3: CASSQEEATGIFYGYTF. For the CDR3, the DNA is TGCGCCAGCAGCCAAGAGGAGGCGACAGGGATTTTTTATGGCTACACCTTC.

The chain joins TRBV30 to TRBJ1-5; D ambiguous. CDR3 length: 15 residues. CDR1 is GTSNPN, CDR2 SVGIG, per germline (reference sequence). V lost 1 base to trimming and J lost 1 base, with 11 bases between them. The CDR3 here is CAWSEGSRSNQPQHF. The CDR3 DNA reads TGTGCCTGGAGTGAAGGGAGCAGGAGCAATCAGCCCCAGCATTTT.

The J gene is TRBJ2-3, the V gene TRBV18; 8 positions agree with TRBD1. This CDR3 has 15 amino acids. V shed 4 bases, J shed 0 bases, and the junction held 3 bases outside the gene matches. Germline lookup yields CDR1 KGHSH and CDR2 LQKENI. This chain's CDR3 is CASSRQGTSTDTQYF. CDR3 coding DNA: TGTGCCAGCTCACGACAGGGGACTAGCACAGATACGCAGTATTTT.

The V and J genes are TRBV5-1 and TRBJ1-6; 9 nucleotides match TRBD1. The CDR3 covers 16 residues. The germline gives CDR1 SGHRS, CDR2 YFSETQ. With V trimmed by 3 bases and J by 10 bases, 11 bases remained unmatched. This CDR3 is CASSWNPGQGLSPLHF. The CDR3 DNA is TGCGCCAGCAGCTGGAATCCGGGACAGGGTTTATCACCCCTCCACTTT. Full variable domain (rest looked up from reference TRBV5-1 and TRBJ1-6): KAGVTQTPRYLIKTRGQQVTLSCSPISGHRSVSWYQQTPGQGLQFLFEYFSETQRNKGNFPGRFSGRQFSNSRSEMNVSTLELGDSALYLCASSWNPGQGLSPLHFGNGTRLTVT.

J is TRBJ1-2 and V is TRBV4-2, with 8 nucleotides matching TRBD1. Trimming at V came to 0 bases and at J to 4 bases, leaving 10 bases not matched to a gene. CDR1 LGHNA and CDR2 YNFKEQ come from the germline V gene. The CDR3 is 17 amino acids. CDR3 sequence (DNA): TGTGCCAGCAGCCAAGATTTGGCAGGGGGCGAGGTCTATGGCTACACCTTC. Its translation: CASSQDLAGGEVYGYTF.